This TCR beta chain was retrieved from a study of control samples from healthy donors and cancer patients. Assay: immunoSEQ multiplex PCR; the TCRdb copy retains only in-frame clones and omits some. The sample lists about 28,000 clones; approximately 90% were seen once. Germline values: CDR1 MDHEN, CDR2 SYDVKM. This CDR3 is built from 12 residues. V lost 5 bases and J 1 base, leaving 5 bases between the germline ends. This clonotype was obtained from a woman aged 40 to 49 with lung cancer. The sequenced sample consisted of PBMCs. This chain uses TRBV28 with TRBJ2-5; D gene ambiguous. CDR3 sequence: CASSTIQETQYF. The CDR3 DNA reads TGTGCCAGCAGTACCATCCAAGAGACCCAGTACTTC.